Shown below are 26 T cell receptor beta chains from a single sample sequenced in a study of early T cells in non-severe SARS-CoV-2 infection. Using its own MiXCR run on the 5' RACE reads, TCRdb lists one record per CDR3 protein. Here the sample spans 60,000 or so distinct CDR3 sequences, 15% being singletons. Sequencing used whole blood, obtained at baseline. The receptors here all came from an adult who was a healthcare worker with PCR-confirmed SARS-CoV-2 infection or an uninfected control (not recorded which).

This clonotype turned up a few times. The V call is TRBV6-5, the J call TRBJ1-4; unclear D gene. Trimming pared 8 bases from V and 3 bases from J, leaving 7 bases between. Germline CDR1 reads MNHEY; CDR2 reads SVGAGI. This CDR3 is built from 12 residues. DNA of the CDR3: TGTGCCAGCGAGGGTCCTAATGAAAAACTGTTTTTT. It codes for CASEGPNEKLFF.

This clonotype was observed a few times. The chain employs TRBV20-1 and TRBJ2-4, with D possibly TRBD1 on 6 matching bases. The germline V gene has CDR1 DFQATT and CDR2 SNEGSKA (reference sequence). CDR3 length equals 14 residues. Trimming took off 0 bases at V and 7 bases at J, with 13 bases between the two ends. This chain's CDR3 is CSARDLRGMNIQYF. The CDR3 DNA reads as TGCAGTGCTAGAGATTTAAGGGGGATGAACATTCAGTACTTC.

Concerning this clonotype: Compared with germline, one end of the junction differs, possibly owing to a read error. V is TRBV6-5 and J is TRBJ1-1, with D tentatively TRBD1 (5 bases). The V gene's germline CDR1 is MNHEY and CDR2 SVGAGI. This CDR3 comprises 12 residues. CDR3 DNA: TGTGCCAGCAGTTACTCTGGGACTGAAGTTTTCTTT. This gives the protein CASSYSGTEVFF.

This clonotype turned up a few times. This sequence joins TRBV5-1 and TRBJ2-1, with D tentatively TRBD1 (5 bases). The CDR3 contains 13 residues. The V and J ends lost 5 bases and 5 bases respectively, with 11 bases between them. Germline values: CDR1 SGHRS, CDR2 YFSETQ. In nucleotides, the CDR3 is TGCGCCAGCAGTCCAGGACAAAACAATGAGCAGTTCTTC. It translates to CASSPGQNNEQFF. Full variable domain (rest looked up from reference TRBV5-1 and TRBJ2-1): KAGVTQTPRYLIKTRGQQVTLSCSPISGHRSVSWYQQTPGQGLQFLFEYFSETQRNKGNFPGRFSGRQFSNSRSEMNVSTLELGDSALYLCASSPGQNNEQFFGPGTRLTVL.

This clonotype was counted many times. The rearrangement uses TRBV9 and TRBJ1-3; the D is unclear. The CDR3 is 14 residues long. V lost 4 bases to trimming and J lost 0 bases, with 8 bases between them. CDR1 SGDLS and CDR2 YYNGEE come from the germline V gene. CDR3 sequence reads: CASSPVGSGNTIYF. CDR3 nucleotide sequence: TGTGCCAGCAGCCCCGTCGGCTCTGGAAACACCATATATTTT.

A single count supports this clonotype. The chain recombines TRBV12-2 with TRBJ2-1; the table's D call, TRBD2, was not checked against the DNA. TRBV12-2 is a pseudogene segment. CDR3 size: 16 residues. The CDR3 loop is CASRPGRLALPDEQFF. CDR3 DNA sequence: TGTGCAAGTCGCCCCGGTCGACTAGCTCTACCCGATGAGCAGTTCTTC.

This clonotype was counted at least ten times. The chain combines TRBV7-7 with TRBJ2-2; D ambiguous. V was cut by 0 bases and J by 6 bases, with 5 bases left in between. Germline CDR1 reads SSHAT; CDR2 reads FNYEAQ (reference sequence). This CDR3 comprises 13 residues. Here the CDR3 reads CASSLAPAGELFF. Here the CDR3 DNA reads TGTGCCAGCAGCTTAGCCCCGGCCGGGGAGCTGTTTTTT.

This clonotype was seen ten or more times. The chain uses TRBV5-1 and TRBJ2-1, with D perhaps TRBD2 (5 bases). The germline V and J ends were trimmed by 2 bases and 8 bases, with 11 bases remaining between them. The V gene's germline CDR1 is SGHRS and CDR2 YFSETQ. The CDR3 is 13 amino acids. CDR3 DNA sequence: TGCGCCAGCAGCTTCCGGGGTGTCGATGAGCAGTTCTTC. Translated: CASSFRGVDEQFF. Combining the CDR3 with reference TRBV5-1 and TRBJ2-1 gives the whole variable domain KAGVTQTPRYLIKTRGQQVTLSCSPISGHRSVSWYQQTPGQGLQFLFEYFSETQRNKGNFPGRFSGRQFSNSRSEMNVSTLELGDSALYLCASSFRGVDEQFFGPGTRLTVL.

The chain uses TRBV11-2 and TRBJ2-7; TRBD2 aligns across 10 bases. From germline, CDR1 is SGHAT and CDR2 FQNNGV. The CDR3 has 15 residues. Germline trimming cut 5 bases from V and 3 bases from J; bases unmatched to any gene: 7. The CDR3 protein is CASSVTSGVYYEQYF. The CDR3 coding sequence is TGTGCCAGCAGCGTCACTAGCGGGGTATACTACGAGCAGTACTTC.

Ten or more counts support this clonotype. This chain joins TRBV28 and TRBJ2-7; tentatively, D is TRBD2 (6 bases). V gave up 3 bases and J gave up 4 bases, with 7 bases separating them. Germline assignment: CDR1 MDHEN and CDR2 SYDVKM. The CDR3 runs 12 residues. The CDR3 DNA reads as TGTGCCAGCAGTTTGGGGGGTTACGAGCAGTACTTC. Translation gives CASSLGGYEQYF.

The rearrangement uses TRBV19 and TRBJ2-3; TRBD1 matches 7 bases. This CDR3 is 13 amino acids long. Germline trimming cut 6 bases from V and 6 bases from J; bases unmatched to any gene: 6. The germline V gene has CDR1 LNHDA and CDR2 SQIVND (reference sequence). CDR3 sequence reads: CASREGGEDTQYF. CDR3 coding DNA: TGTGCCAGTAGAGAAGGGGGCGAGGATACGCAGTATTTT.

The chain couples TRBV28 to TRBJ2-2; D uncertain. V shed 7 bases and J shed 4 bases, with 16 bases lying between them. This CDR3 is built from 15 residues. Germline V lookup: CDR1 MDHEN, CDR2 SYDVKM. CDR3 nucleotide sequence: TGTGCCAGCACCCTAGGACGGATACTCACCGGGGAGCTGTTTTTT. Translation gives CASTLGRILTGELFF.

The chain has TRBV6-2 or TRBV6-3 and TRBJ2-7, with 12 bases matching TRBD2. Unmatched junction bases numbered 9, after V lost 6 bases and J lost 6 bases. There are 15 residues in the CDR3. The germline V gene encodes CDR1 MNHEY and CDR2 SVGEGT. The CDR3 spells CASSLAGGPQVEQYF. CDR3 coding DNA: TGTGCCAGCAGCCTAGCGGGAGGGCCCCAGGTCGAGCAGTACTTC.

The chain couples TRBV11-2 to TRBJ1-5; D unclear. V was pared by 1 base and J by 5 bases, with 6 bases between. Germline CDR1 SGHAT, CDR2 FQNNGV. This CDR3 spans 13 amino acids. For the CDR3, the DNA is TGTGCCAGCAGCTTAGGCAAGGATCAGCCCCAGCATTTT. It specifies CASSLGKDQPQHF.

This chain links TRBV5-1 with TRBJ2-7; 10 nucleotides line up with TRBD2. V lost 5 bases, J lost 4 bases, and 6 bases stayed unmatched. Germline V gene lookup returns CDR1 SGHRS and CDR2 YFSETQ. CDR3 length: 14 amino acids. The CDR3 sequence is CASRRTSGLYEQYF. The CDR3 region has the DNA TGCGCCAGCAGGCGGACTAGCGGTCTATACGAGCAGTACTTC. The variable domain in full, completed from reference TRBV5-1 and TRBJ2-7, reads KAGVTQTPRYLIKTRGQQVTLSCSPISGHRSVSWYQQTPGQGLQFLFEYFSETQRNKGNFPGRFSGRQFSNSRSEMNVSTLELGDSALYLCASRRTSGLYEQYFGPGTRLTVT.

This chain uses TRBV6-4 with TRBJ1-1, with 7 bases identical to TRBD1. CDR1 is MRHNA, CDR2 SNTAGT, per germline. The V segment lost 6 bases and the J segment 1 base; nucleotides outside the gene matches: 5. The CDR3 runs to 14 residues. CDR3 DNA: TGTGCCAGCAGCCTAGGGGGCGAGAACACTGAAGCTTTCTTT. Protein: CASSLGGENTEAFF.

This clonotype has more than one count but fewer than ten. This chain uses TRBV2 with TRBJ2-2, with TRBD1 identical over 9 bases. The V gene's germline CDR1 is SNHLY and CDR2 FYNNEI. V trimming: 4 bases; J trimming: 5 bases; junction bases outside the gene matches: 5. The CDR3 is made up of 15 amino acids. Written as DNA, the CDR3 is TGTGCCAGCAGTGGGGACAGGGATTATACCGGGGAGCTGTTTTTT. This gives the protein CASSGDRDYTGELFF.

The chain couples TRBV12-3 or TRBV12-4 to TRBJ1-5; 10 bases are shared with TRBD1. After removal of 5 bases from V and 7 bases from J, the junction contained 2 bases not matched to a gene. This CDR3 has 13 amino acids. CDR3 residues: CASSGTGEQPQHF. The CDR3 DNA follows: TGTGCCAGCAGTGGGACAGGGGAACAGCCCCAGCATTTT.

In its sample, this clonotype was seen many times. The J gene is TRBJ2-1, the V gene TRBV20-1, with a tentative D call TRBD1 (5 bases). V was cut by 6 bases and J by 5 bases, with 11 bases left in between. The CDR3 covers 12 residues. Germline assignment: CDR1 DFQATT and CDR2 SNEGSKA (reference sequence). The CDR3 DNA is TGCAGTGCGCCAGGGTGGGACAATGAGCAGTTCTTC. Translating it yields CSAPGWDNEQFF.

This clonotype has only a few counts. The gene calls are TRBV18 and TRBJ2-1, with 7 bases matching TRBD1. Unmatched junction bases numbered 6, after V lost 5 bases and J lost 8 bases. The CDR3 contains 13 residues. The germline gives CDR1 KGHSH, CDR2 LQKENI. CDR3 in amino acids: CASSTGVRDEQFF. As DNA, the CDR3 is TGTGCCAGCTCAACAGGGGTCCGCGATGAGCAGTTCTTC.

This clonotype turned up a few times. The chain carries TRBV20-1 and TRBJ2-3, with D possibly being TRBD2 (6 bases). Germline V gene data show CDR1 as DFQATT and CDR2 as SNEGSKA (reference sequence). V was shortened by 4 bases and J by 2 bases, with 13 bases between the two germline ends. The CDR3 extends over 14 amino acids. DNA of the CDR3: TGCAGTGCTACTTCCGGGGGACTCACAGATACGCAGTATTTT. It specifies CSATSGGLTDTQYF.

This clonotype was observed a handful of times. CDR3 DNA sequence: TGCGCCAGCAGCAAACAGGGGGCAGGCACCGGGGAGCTGTTTTTT. Protein: CASSKQGAGTGELFF. V usage is TRBV4-1 and J usage is TRBJ2-2; TRBD1 matches at 9 bases. Germline loops: CDR1 MGHRA, CDR2 YSYEKL. Trimming cost V 5 bases and J 4 bases; bases outside gene matches: 5. There are 15 residues in the CDR3.

This chain joins TRBV13 and TRBJ2-3, with 7 bases lining up with TRBD2. CDR1 and CDR2 from the germline V gene are PRHDT and FYEKMQ (reference sequence). This CDR3 contains 17 residues. With 8 bases clipped from V and 2 bases from J, the junction kept 16 bases outside the gene matches. CDR3 sequence: CASSSYRDGRATDTQYF. The DNA for the CDR3 is TGTGCCAGCTCCTCTTACCGGGATGGGAGGGCCACAGATACGCAGTATTTT.

The gene calls are TRBV5-1 and TRBJ1-5; 7 positions agree with TRBD1. Germline V gene lookup returns CDR1 SGHRS and CDR2 YFSETQ. This CDR3 is 16 amino acids long. Trimming cost V 3 bases and J 6 bases; bases outside gene matches: 12. CDR3 sequence (DNA): TGCGCCAGCAGCTCTGGGGATACAGGGGACGGTCAGCCCCAGCATTTT. Encoded protein: CASSSGDTGDGQPQHF. Full variable domain (outside the CDR3, taken from reference TRBV5-1 and TRBJ1-5): KAGVTQTPRYLIKTRGQQVTLSCSPISGHRSVSWYQQTPGQGLQFLFEYFSETQRNKGNFPGRFSGRQFSNSRSEMNVSTLELGDSALYLCASSSGDTGDGQPQHFGDGTRLSIL.

The chain recombines TRBV18 with TRBJ1-4; weak D call: TRBD1 (5 bases). There are 15 residues in the CDR3. Germline values: CDR1 KGHSH, CDR2 LQKENI. Trimming left V 3 bases short and J 7 bases short, with 15 bases between. This CDR3 is CASSPLLPRGEKLFF. CDR3 bases: TGTGCCAGCTCACCCCTTTTACCGAGGGGTGAAAAACTGTTTTTT.

The rearrangement uses TRBV4-2 and TRBJ2-5, with D perhaps given as TRBD1 or TRBD2 (5 bases each). CDR3 size: 15 residues. Germline loops: CDR1 LGHNA, CDR2 YNFKEQ. Between the trimmed V and J ends, which lost 0 bases and 2 bases, there was a span of 10 bases. The CDR3 loop is CASSQDPGQQETQYF. CDR3 in DNA: TGTGCCAGCAGCCAAGATCCGGGGCAGCAAGAGACCCAGTACTTC.